This TCR beta chain was identified during a study of OX40 agonist ivuxolimab in advanced cancers. A remark on this clone: Its antigen remains unidentified.

Assay: immunoSEQ multiplex PCR; the TCRdb copy retains only in-frame clones and omits some. Of 70,000 or so clones listed, roughly 86% are singletons. V lost 1 base, J lost 3 bases, and 11 bases lay in between. From germline, CDR1 is SGHVS and CDR2 FNYEAQ. This CDR3 spans 15 amino acids. Study-wide points: Clonal expansion was seen in CD4+ and CD8+ blood T cells by week 6 at 0.1 to 3.0 mg/kg.

The gene calls are TRBV7-6 and TRBJ2-3, with D maybe TRBD1 (6 bases). Sequencing used CD4+ or CD8+ T cells sorted from blood, obtained in a trial of the OX40 agonist ivuxolimab. The TCR sequence derives from an adult with an advanced solid tumor such as melanoma, head and neck, liver or kidney cancer. CDR3 bases: TGTGCCAGCAGCTTAGTCAGGGGTCAAACAGATACGCAGTATTTT. This codes for CASSLVRGQTDTQYF.